The present T cell receptor beta chain was sequenced within a study of identical twins. V lost 2 bases, J lost 4 bases, and 17 bases lay in between. Germline V gene lookup returns CDR1 SGHDN and CDR2 FVKESK. This CDR3 is built from 16 residues. Through template switching, a universal primer site was introduced, and the cDNA contained unique molecular identifiers. TCRdb reprocessed the 5' RACE reads with MiXCR, giving one entry per CDR3 protein. The table includes approximately 670,000 distinct CDR3 sequences, around 5.7% detected once. What was sequenced was naive T cells sorted from blood. The origin of this receptor is a man between 18 and 29 years old in good health. The chain recombines TRBV14 with TRBJ1-1, with TRBD1 as a possible D gene (5 bases). This CDR3 is CASSQPAGAGATEAFF. In nucleotides, the CDR3 is TGTGCCAGCAGCCAACCGGCGGGAGCCGGGGCCACTGAAGCTTTCTTT.